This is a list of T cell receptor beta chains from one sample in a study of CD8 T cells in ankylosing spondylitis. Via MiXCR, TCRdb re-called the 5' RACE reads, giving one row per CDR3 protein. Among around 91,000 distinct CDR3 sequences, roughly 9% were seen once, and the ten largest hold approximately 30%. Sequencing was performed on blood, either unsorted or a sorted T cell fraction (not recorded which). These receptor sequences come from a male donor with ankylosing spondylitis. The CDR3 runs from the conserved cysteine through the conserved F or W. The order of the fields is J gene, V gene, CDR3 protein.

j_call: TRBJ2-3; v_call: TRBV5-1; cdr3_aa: CASSFDAPSTDTQYF
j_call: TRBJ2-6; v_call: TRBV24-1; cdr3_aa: CATEGGRTSSGANVLTF
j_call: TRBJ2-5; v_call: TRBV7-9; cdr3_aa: CASSGTETQYF
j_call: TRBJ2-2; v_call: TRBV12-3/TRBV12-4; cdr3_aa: CASSLGLAGSNTGELFF
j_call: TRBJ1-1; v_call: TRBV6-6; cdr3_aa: CASSQDRFEAFF
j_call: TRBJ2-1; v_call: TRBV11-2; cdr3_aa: CASSSTGAGLYNEQFF
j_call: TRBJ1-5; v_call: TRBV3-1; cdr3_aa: CASSQDTGWQPQHF
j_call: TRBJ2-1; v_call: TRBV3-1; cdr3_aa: CASSQVGLAWEQFF
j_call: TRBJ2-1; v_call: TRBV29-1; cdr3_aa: CSVEGRRGSSYNEQFF
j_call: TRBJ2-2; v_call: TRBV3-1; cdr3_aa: CASSLTGLAENTGELFF
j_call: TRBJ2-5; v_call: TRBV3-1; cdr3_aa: CASSPGPRTALVETQYF
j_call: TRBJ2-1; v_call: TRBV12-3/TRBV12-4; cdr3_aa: CASSLVSGVLFSYNEQFF
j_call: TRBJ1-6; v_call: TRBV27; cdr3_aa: CASSLVGLGHNSPLHF
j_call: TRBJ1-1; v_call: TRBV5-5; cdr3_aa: CASSFYIAMNTEAFF
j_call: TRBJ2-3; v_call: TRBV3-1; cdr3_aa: CASSQAGAGPDTQYF
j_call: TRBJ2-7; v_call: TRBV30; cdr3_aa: CAWSIGGEYEQYF